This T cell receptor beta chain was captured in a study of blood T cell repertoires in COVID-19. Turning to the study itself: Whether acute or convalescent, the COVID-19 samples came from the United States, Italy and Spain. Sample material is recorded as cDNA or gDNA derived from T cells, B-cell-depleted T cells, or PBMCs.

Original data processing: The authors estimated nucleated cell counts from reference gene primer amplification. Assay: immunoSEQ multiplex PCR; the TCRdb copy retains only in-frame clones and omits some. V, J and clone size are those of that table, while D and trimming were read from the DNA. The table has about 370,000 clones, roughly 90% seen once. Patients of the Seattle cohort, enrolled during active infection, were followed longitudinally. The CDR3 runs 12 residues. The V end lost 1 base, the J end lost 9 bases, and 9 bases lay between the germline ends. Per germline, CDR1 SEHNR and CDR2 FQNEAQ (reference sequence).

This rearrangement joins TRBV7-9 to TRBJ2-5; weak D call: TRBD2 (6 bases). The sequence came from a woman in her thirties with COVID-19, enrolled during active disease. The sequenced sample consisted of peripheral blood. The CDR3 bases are TGTGCCAGCAGCTTAGGACTAGGGGCCCAGTACTTC. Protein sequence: CASSLGLGAQYF.